The 26 T cell receptor beta chains below were found in one sample sequenced in a study of T cell responses to AZD1222 COVID-19 vaccine. Clones were read by immunoSEQ multiplex PCR, and TCRdb kept only the in-frame ones, dropping some. Here the sample spans tens of thousands of clones, 80% to 90% being singletons. The sequenced sample was peripheral blood, obtained on day 0 of AZD1222 vaccination. The receptor source for this set is an adult in good health.

The genes are TRBV10-1 and TRBJ2-3; a possible D gene is TRBD1 (6 bases). V lost 4 bases, J lost 6 bases, and 14 bases lay in between. The CDR3 sequence is 14 residues long. Germline V gives CDR1 WNHNN, CDR2 SYGVQD (reference sequence). The CDR3 region has the DNA TGCGCCAGCAGTGGCCCAGGGGAAAGGGATACGCAGTATTTT. It encodes CASSGPGERDTQYF.

The J gene is TRBJ2-6, the V gene TRBV5-4; D is possibly TRBD2 (6 bases). The germline V gene encodes CDR1 SGHNT and CDR2 YYREEE (reference sequence). The V and J ends lost 0 bases and 2 bases respectively, with 9 bases between them. The CDR3 spans 16 residues. CDR3 coding DNA: TGTGCCAGCAGCTTGGGGGGGGATCCTGGGGCCAACGTCCTGACTTTC. Protein product: CASSLGGDPGANVLTF.

This rearrangement joins TRBV6-1 to TRBJ2-1; weak D call: TRBD2 (5 bases). The CDR3 loop spans 18 amino acids. The ends were cut back, 2 bases at V and 2 bases at J, with 19 bases in the middle. Germline CDR1 reads MNHNS; CDR2 reads SASEGT. CDR3 region: CASSEYPGWERPYNEQFF. CDR3 in DNA: TGTGCCAGCAGTGAATACCCCGGGTGGGAGAGACCCTACAATGAGCAGTTCTTC.

The chain recombines TRBV5-1 with TRBJ2-3; D perhaps matches TRBD1 (6 bases). The CDR3 has 15 amino acids. V lost 2 bases and J lost 4, with 14 bases in between. Per the germline V gene, CDR1 is SGHRS and CDR2 is YFSETQ. This chain's CDR3 is CASSFAGAIADTQYF. As DNA, the CDR3 is TGCGCCAGCAGCTTCGCAGGGGCTATCGCAGATACGCAGTATTTT.

The CDR3 spells CASSLRATNEKLFF. CDR3 nucleotide sequence: TGTGCCAGCAGCTTAAGAGCAACTAATGAAAAACTGTTTTTT. The rearrangement uses TRBV7-9 and TRBJ1-4; D ambiguous. Trimming stripped 2 bases from V and 0 bases from J, with 4 bases between. The CDR3 extends over 14 amino acids. CDR1 and CDR2 from the germline V gene are SEHNR and FQNEAQ (reference sequence).

The J gene is TRBJ2-5, the V gene TRBV28; maybe TRBD2 (6 bases). There are 16 residues in the CDR3. V was cut by 3 bases and J by 5 bases, with 19 bases left in between. Germline CDR1 is MDHEN and CDR2 is SYDVKM. The CDR3 is CASSLGGAAGWETQYF. The CDR3 region has the DNA TGTGCCAGCAGTTTGGGCGGGGCCGCGGGATGGGAGACCCAGTACTTC.

V and J are TRBV6-6 and TRBJ2-7; D is possibly TRBD1 (6 bases). V was clipped by 4 bases and J by 3 bases, with 10 bases between them. The CDR3 sequence is 13 residues long. Germline V gene data show CDR1 as MNHNY and CDR2 as SVGAGI (reference sequence). CDR3 in amino acids: CASSLGRGYEQYF. CDR3 DNA: TGTGCCAGCAGTTTGGGCAGGGGCTACGAGCAGTACTTC.

The chain has TRBV7-9 and TRBJ2-2, with 8 bases aligning to TRBD2. After removal of 6 bases from V and 5 bases from J, the junction contained 14 bases not matched to a gene. Germline values: CDR1 SEHNR, CDR2 FQNEAQ (reference sequence). The CDR3 is 17 residues long. CDR3 residues: CASSGTRTSGPTGELFF. The CDR3 DNA is TGTGCCAGCAGTGGGACAAGAACTAGCGGCCCAACCGGGGAGCTGTTTTTT.

The chain recombines TRBV6-6 with TRBJ2-1; D gene uncertain. Trimming cost V 7 bases and J 9 bases, with 16 bases left between them. The CDR3 has 13 amino acids. Germline V gives CDR1 MNHNY, CDR2 SVGAGI (reference sequence). CDR3 bases: TGTGCCAGCACCCAAGCTCCGCTCGGTGAGCAGTTCTTC. Protein sequence: CASTQAPLGEQFF.

With regard to this clone: This is likely a read error, given that the CDR3 carries no conserved phenylalanine or tryptophan at its end. The limits of the CDR3 on the DNA are not certain, so only TCRdb's listed CDR3 is given. The rearrangement links TRBV7-2 to TRBJ1-1; TRBD1 is the table's D call and was not checked against the DNA. The germline V gene encodes CDR1 SGHTA and CDR2 FQGNSA. The CDR3 comprises 13 residues, both ends counted. The CDR3 loop is CASSLAGTGAPSM.

The chain links TRBV6-6 to TRBJ1-5; 7 bases line up with TRBD1. Germline lookup yields CDR1 MNHNY and CDR2 SVGAGI (reference sequence). The V gene end was trimmed by 2 bases and the J gene end by 4 bases; junction bases not matched to a gene: 8. The CDR3 sequence is 16 residues long. The CDR3 bases are TGTGCCAGCAGTTACACAGGGGCTGCCGAAAATCAGCCCCAGCATTTT. This codes for CASSYTGAAENQPQHF.

The chain uses TRBV6-1 and TRBJ1-6, with a weak D call TRBD1 (6 bases). Germline V gives CDR1 MNHNS, CDR2 SASEGT. Trimming left V 2 bases short and J 7 bases short, with 9 bases between. The CDR3 length is 14 residues. CDR3 residues: CASSEPGANSPLHF. The CDR3 nucleotides are TGTGCCAGCAGTGAACCGGGGGCAAATTCACCCCTCCACTTT.

The chain links TRBV2 to TRBJ1-6, with D perhaps TRBD1 (5 bases). Trimming took 7 bases from V and 2 from J, leaving 12 bases between them. The CDR3 sequence is 15 residues long. CDR1 is SNHLY and CDR2 is FYNNEI in the germline V gene. The CDR3 DNA reads TGTGCCAGCAAATTCTCGACAGCCTATAATTCACCCCTCCACTTT. Its translation is CASKFSTAYNSPLHF.

This sequence joins TRBV30 and TRBJ2-7, with D tentatively TRBD1 (5 bases). V shed 6 bases and J shed 1 base, with 10 bases lying between them. CDR1 is GTSNPN and CDR2 is SVGIG in the germline V gene (reference sequence). The CDR3 length is 12 residues. The CDR3 DNA is TGTGCCTGCCAAGACAGTTCCTACGAGCAGTACTTC. This gives the protein CACQDSSYEQYF.

The chain links TRBV5-6 to TRBJ2-2; TRBD2 matches at 9 bases. Germline lookup yields CDR1 SGHDT and CDR2 YYEEEE. V gave up 2 bases and J gave up 3 bases; unmatched junction bases: 2. The CDR3 length is 15 residues. The DNA of the CDR3 is TGTGCCAGCAGCTTCGGACTAGCGCACACCGGGGAGCTGTTTTTT. Amino acid sequence: CASSFGLAHTGELFF.

The chain recombines TRBV10-2 with TRBJ2-5, with 13 bases fitting TRBD2. V shed 6 bases, J shed 4 bases, and the junction held 2 bases outside the gene matches. This CDR3 comprises 14 residues. Germline CDR1 is WSHSY and CDR2 is SAAADI. The chain's CDR3 is CASRGLAGSETQYF. The CDR3 DNA reads TGCGCCAGCAGGGGACTAGCGGGATCAGAGACCCAGTACTTC.

The chain employs TRBV5-6 and TRBJ2-6; possible D gene TRBD1, 6 bases. The CDR3 length is 18 residues. Trimming cost V 4 bases and J 0 bases, with 17 bases left between them. Germline V lookup: CDR1 SGHDT, CDR2 YYEEEE. CDR3: CASSPDRSATSGANVLTF. CDR3 sequence (DNA): TGTGCCAGCAGCCCAGACAGGTCCGCCACCTCTGGGGCCAACGTCCTGACTTTC.

This clone appeared once. The chain is built from TRBV9 and TRBJ2-3, with D possibly matching TRBD2 (6 bases). V was clipped by 4 bases and J by 2 bases, with 14 bases between them. This CDR3 has 15 amino acids. Germline CDR1 reads SGDLS; CDR2 reads YYNGEE. DNA of the CDR3: TGTGCCAGCAGCCTGGACTACTCGCCCACAGATACGCAGTATTTT. Amino acids: CASSLDYSPTDTQYF.

This chain connects TRBV5-4 to TRBJ1-1; 9 bases match TRBD1. The germline V gene has CDR1 SGHNT and CDR2 YYREEE (reference sequence). V shed 3 bases, J shed 8 bases, and the junction held 5 bases outside the gene matches. The CDR3 sequence is 13 residues long. The CDR3 sequence is CASSSRDRVEAFF. The CDR3 DNA reads as TGTGCCAGCAGCTCCCGGGACAGGGTAGAAGCTTTCTTT.

The chain carries TRBV19 and TRBJ2-3, with TRBD2 identical over 8 bases. From germline, CDR1 is LNHDA and CDR2 SQIVND (reference sequence). Trimming removed 7 bases from V and 5 bases from J; junction bases left unmatched: 8. The CDR3 length is 14 residues. CDR3 nucleotides: TGTGCCAGTACCGCACGGGGGGGCGAAGATACGCAGTATTTT. Its protein is CASTARGGEDTQYF.

The CDR3 region is CASSLGQGITEAFF. Written as DNA, the CDR3 is TGTGCCAGCAGCTTGGGACAGGGGATCACTGAAGCTTTCTTT. The genes are TRBV7-9 and TRBJ1-1; 10 bases line up with TRBD1. Germline trimming cut 3 bases from V and 4 bases from J; bases unmatched to any gene: 2. Germline lookup yields CDR1 SEHNR and CDR2 FQNEAQ (reference sequence). The CDR3 has 14 amino acids.

The V gene is TRBV5-1, the J gene TRBJ2-5, with 8 bases aligning to TRBD1. The length of the CDR3 is 16 residues. V lost 4 bases to trimming and J lost 4 bases; unmatched junction nucleotides: 12. Germline assignment: CDR1 SGHRS and CDR2 YFSETQ. CDR3 protein: CASSPRTGPPGETQYF. DNA of the CDR3: TGCGCCAGCAGCCCCCGGACAGGGCCGCCGGGAGAGACCCAGTACTTC.

The chain is built from TRBV29-1 and TRBJ1-1; D is possibly TRBD1 (6 bases). Germline assignment: CDR1 SQVTM and CDR2 ANQGSEA. V lost 3 bases and J 2 bases, leaving 22 bases between the germline ends. CDR3 length: 17 residues. The CDR3 sequence: CSVDSPRGMSRNTEAFF. The CDR3 coding sequence is TGCAGCGTTGATAGTCCCAGGGGAATGAGTCGAAACACTGAAGCTTTCTTT.

This chain links TRBV10-1 with TRBJ2-5; D possibly corresponds to TRBD2 (6 bases). The CDR3 covers 14 residues. V was pared by 2 bases and J by 0 bases, with 7 bases between. Germline CDR1 and CDR2: WNHNN and SYGVQD (reference sequence). The CDR3 DNA follows: TGCGCCAGCAGTGAGGGAGGGAACCAAGAGACCCAGTACTTC. It yields the protein CASSEGGNQETQYF.

The rearrangement uses TRBV5-1 and TRBJ2-2, with 8 bases that match TRBD2. After removal of 2 bases from V and 6 bases from J, the junction contained 12 bases not matched to a gene. Germline V gene lookup returns CDR1 SGHRS and CDR2 YFSETQ. The CDR3 contains 17 residues. The CDR3 DNA sequence: TGCGCCAGCAGCTTTGGTCTACCGGGACTAGTTCCCGGGGAGCTGTTTTTT. This sequence encodes CASSFGLPGLVPGELFF.

The rearrangement joins TRBV11-3 to TRBJ1-3; TRBD1 agrees at 12 bases. V was pared by 2 bases and J by 2 bases, with 10 bases of the junction left unmatched. CDR3 length: 19 amino acids. The germline V gene encodes CDR1 SGHNT and CDR2 YENEEA. As DNA, the CDR3 is TGTGCCAGCAGCTTACTCCGGCGGGACAGGGGGCTAGCTGGAAACACCATATATTTT. Encoded protein: CASSLLRRDRGLAGNTIYF.